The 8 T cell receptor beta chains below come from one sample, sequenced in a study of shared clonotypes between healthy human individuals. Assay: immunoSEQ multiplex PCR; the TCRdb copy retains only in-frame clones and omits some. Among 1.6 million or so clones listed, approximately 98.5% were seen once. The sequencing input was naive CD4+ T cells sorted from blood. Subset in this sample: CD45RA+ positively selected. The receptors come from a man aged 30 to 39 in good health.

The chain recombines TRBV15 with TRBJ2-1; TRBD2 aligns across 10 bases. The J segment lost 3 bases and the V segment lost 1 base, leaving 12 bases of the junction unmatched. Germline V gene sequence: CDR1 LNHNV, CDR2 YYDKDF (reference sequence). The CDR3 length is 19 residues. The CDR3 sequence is CATSRGGMLAGEFYNEQFF. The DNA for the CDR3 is TGTGCCACCAGCAGAGGAGGTATGCTAGCGGGAGAGTTCTACAATGAGCAGTTCTTC.

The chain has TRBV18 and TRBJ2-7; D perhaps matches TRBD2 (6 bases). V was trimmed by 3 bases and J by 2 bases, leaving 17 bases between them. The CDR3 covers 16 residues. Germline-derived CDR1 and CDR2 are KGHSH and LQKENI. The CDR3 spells CASSPPSGTRAYEQYF. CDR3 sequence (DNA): TGTGCCAGCTCACCTCCCTCAGGGACTCGGGCCTACGAGCAGTACTTC.

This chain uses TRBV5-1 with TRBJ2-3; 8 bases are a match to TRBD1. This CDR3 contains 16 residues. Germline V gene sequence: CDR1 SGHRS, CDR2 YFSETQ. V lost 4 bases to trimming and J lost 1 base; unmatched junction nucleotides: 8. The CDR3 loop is CASSRSTGGGTDTQYF. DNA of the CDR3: TGCGCCAGCAGCCGTAGTACAGGGGGTGGCACAGATACGCAGTATTTT. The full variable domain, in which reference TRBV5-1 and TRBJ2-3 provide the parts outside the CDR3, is KAGVTQTPRYLIKTRGQQVTLSCSPISGHRSVSWYQQTPGQGLQFLFEYFSETQRNKGNFPGRFSGRQFSNSRSEMNVSTLELGDSALYLCASSRSTGGGTDTQYFGPGTRLTVL.

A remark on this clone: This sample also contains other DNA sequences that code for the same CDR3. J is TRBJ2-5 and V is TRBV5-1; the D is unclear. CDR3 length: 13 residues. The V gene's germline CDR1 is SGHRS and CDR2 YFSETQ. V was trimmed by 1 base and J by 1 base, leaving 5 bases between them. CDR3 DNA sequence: TGCGCCAGCAGCTTGATCCCCCAAGAGACCCAGTACTTC. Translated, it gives CASSLIPQETQYF.

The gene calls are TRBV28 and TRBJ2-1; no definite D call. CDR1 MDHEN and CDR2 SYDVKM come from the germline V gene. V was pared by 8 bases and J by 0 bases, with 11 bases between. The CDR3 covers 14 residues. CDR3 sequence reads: CASRTLSSYNEQFF. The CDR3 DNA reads TGTGCCAGCCGAACTTTAAGCTCCTACAATGAGCAGTTCTTC.

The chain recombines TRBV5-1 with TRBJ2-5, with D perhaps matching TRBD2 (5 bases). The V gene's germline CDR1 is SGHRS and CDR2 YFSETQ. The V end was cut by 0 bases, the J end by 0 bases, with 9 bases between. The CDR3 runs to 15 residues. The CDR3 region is CASSLGVANQETQYF. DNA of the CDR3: TGCGCCAGCAGCTTGGGGGTAGCGAACCAAGAGACCCAGTACTTC.

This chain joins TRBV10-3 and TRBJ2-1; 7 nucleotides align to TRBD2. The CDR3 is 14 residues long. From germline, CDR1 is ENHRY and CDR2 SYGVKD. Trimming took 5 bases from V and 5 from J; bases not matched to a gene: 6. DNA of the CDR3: TGTGCCATCAGTCCCCGGGACTATGACAATGAGCAGTTCTTC. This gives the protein CAISPRDYDNEQFF.

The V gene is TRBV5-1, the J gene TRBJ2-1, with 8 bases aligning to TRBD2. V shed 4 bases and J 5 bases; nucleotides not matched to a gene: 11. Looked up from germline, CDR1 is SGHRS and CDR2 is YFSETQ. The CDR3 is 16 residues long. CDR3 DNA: TGCGCCAGCAGCCCGCTACTAGCGGCCACTAACAATGAGCAGTTCTTC. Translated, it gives CASSPLLAATNNEQFF.